This is a list of T cell receptor beta chains from one sample in a study of blood T cells in healthy people across ages. TCRdb ran MiXCR on the 5' RACE reads and lists one entry per CDR3 protein. The sample includes approximately 800,000 distinct CDR3 sequences, 20% to 25% of them seen just once. This sample was also put to use in a study of T cells of mothers and their children.

The sample comprised blood. The receptors come from a boy younger than 18 in good health. The CDR3 runs from the conserved cysteine through the conserved F or W. D genes are given only for firm matches. Some rows have no size entry. The others give once, few or many, or a class for an expanded clone.

d_gene	abundance	j_gene	v_gene	CDR3aa	CDR3nt
NA	NA	TRBJ1-1	TRBV6-6	CASTSIAEAFF	TGTGCCAGCACCTCGATCGCTGAAGCTTTCTTT
TRBD2	few	TRBJ2-7	TRBV24-1	CATSDSTSGSLYEQYF	TGTGCCACCAGTGATTCTACTAGCGGGAGTTTGTACGAGCAGTACTTC
NA	NA	TRBJ2-7	TRBV7-9	CASSSGVTTTYGQYF	TGTGCCAGCAGCTCGGGGGTCACCACCACCTACGGGCAGTACTTC
TRBD1	few	TRBJ2-1	TRBV2	CASRTTGTDGGEQFF	TGTGCCAGCAGGACGACAGGGACAGACGGTGGTGAGCAGTTCTTC
TRBD1	NA	TRBJ2-5	TRBV3-1	CASSPRGRSRETQYF	TGTGCCAGCAGCCCCAGGGGGCGAAGTAGGGAGACCCAGTACTTC
NA	NA	TRBJ2-1	TRBV28	CASSLSVTSHEQFF	TGTGCCAGCAGTTTATCGGTGACATCCCATGAGCAGTTCTTC
TRBD1	NA	TRBJ2-3	TRBV15	CATSLKGRQGAADTQYF	TGTGCCACCAGCCTAAAAGGTCGACAGGGGGCTGCAGATACGCAGTATTTT
TRBD2	few	TRBJ2-1	TRBV11-2	CASSLRLAGLASYNEQFF	TGTGCCAGCAGCTTGAGGCTAGCGGGTCTTGCCTCCTACAATGAGCAGTTCTTC
NA	NA	TRBJ1-4	TRBV7-2	CASSLHGIDEKLFF	TGTGCCAGCAGCTTACACGGAATAGATGAAAAACTGTTTTTT
NA	NA	TRBJ1-1	TRBV20-1	CSASPGPLNTEAFF	TGCAGTGCGAGCCCGGGGCCCTTGAACACTGAAGCTTTCTTT
NA	NA	TRBJ2-7	TRBV11-3	CARVVGSYEQYF	TGTGCCAGAGTAGTGGGTTCCTACGAGCAGTACTTC
NA	NA	TRBJ1-2	TRBV29-1	CSVEAGAGHGYTF	TGCAGCGTTGAAGCCGGGGCGGGCCATGGCTACACCTTC
TRBD1	NA	TRBJ1-3	TRBV28	CASRPTGGSGNTIYF	TGTGCCAGCAGACCTACAGGGGGGTCTGGAAACACCATATATTTT
TRBD1	NA	TRBJ2-6	TRBV20-1	CSAGGQGGGVGANVLTF	TGCAGTGCTGGGGGACAGGGAGGGGGCGTTGGGGCCAACGTCCTGACTTTC
TRBD2	NA	TRBJ2-4	TRBV28	CASRGLAGAKNIQYF	TGTGCCAGCAGGGGACTAGCGGGAGCCAAAAACATTCAGTACTTC
TRBD2	NA	TRBJ2-5	TRBV12-3/TRBV12-4	CASSLVATSGGGKTQYF	TGTGCCAGCAGCTTAGTGGCGACTAGCGGGGGTGGGAAGACCCAGTACTTC
NA	NA	TRBJ1-4	TRBV25-1	CAGSELGRENEKLFF	TGTGCCGGCAGTGAATTAGGCAGAGAGAATGAAAAACTGTTTTTT
TRBD1	few	TRBJ2-7	TRBV27	CASSNRGYYEQYF	TGTGCCAGCAGCAACAGGGGCTACTACGAGCAGTACTTC
NA	many	TRBJ1-1	TRBV27	CASSLGVANTEAFF	TGTGCCAGCAGTTTAGGGGTCGCGAACACTGAAGCTTTCTTT
TRBD1	NA	TRBJ2-7	TRBV4-1	CASSQDRDSLLEQYF	TGCGCCAGCAGCCAAGATCGGGACAGTTTGCTCGAGCAGTACTTC
NA	NA	TRBJ2-5	TRBV20-1	CSAPSRGETQYF	TGCAGTGCTCCCTCCCGTGGGGAGACCCAGTACTTC
NA	NA	TRBJ1-4	TRBV24-1	CATSDSQGQTYF	TGTGCCACCAGTGATTCCCAAGGACAGACCTATTTT
NA	few	TRBJ2-7	TRBV4-2	CASSPSTKSYEQYF	TGTGCCAGCAGCCCCTCGACTAAATCCTACGAGCAGTACTTC
NA	NA	TRBJ1-2	TRBV11-2	CASSSQVQFEYGYTF	TGTGCCAGCAGCTCCCAAGTACAGTTCGAATATGGCTACACCTTC
NA	NA	TRBJ2-3	TRBV7-2	CASSLAQAPTDTQYF	TGTGCCAGCAGCTTAGCACAGGCACCCACAGATACGCAGTATTTT
TRBD2	few	TRBJ2-1	TRBV11-2	CASSLAGTRHNEQFF	TGTGCCAGCAGCTTAGCCGGGACTAGACACAATGAGCAGTTCTTC
NA	few	TRBJ2-7	TRBV29-1	CSAGGGGTGSYEQYF	TGCAGCGCCGGGGGAGGAGGGACTGGAAGCTACGAGCAGTACTTC
NA	few	TRBJ2-5	TRBV28	CASSLGGARGETQYF	TGTGCCAGCAGTTTAGGGGGGGCGCGAGGAGAGACCCAGTACTTC
NA	few	TRBJ2-2	TRBV6-2/TRBV6-3	CASSWGTPTNTGELFF	TGTGCCAGCAGTTGGGGGACCCCTACTAACACCGGGGAGCTGTTTTTT
NA	NA	TRBJ1-1	TRBV12-3/TRBV12-4	CASSFKGVLSAFF	TGTGCCAGCAGTTTTAAAGGGGTTCTTTCCGCTTTCTTT
TRBD1	few	TRBJ2-1	TRBV6-2/TRBV6-3	CASSPIDRDANEQFF	TGTGCCAGCAGCCCGATAGACAGGGACGCCAATGAGCAGTTCTTC
NA	few	TRBJ2-1	TRBV6-2/TRBV6-3	CASRPAGGNEQFF	TGTGCCAGCAGGCCCGCAGGGGGGAATGAGCAGTTCTTC
TRBD2	NA	TRBJ2-1	TRBV29-1	CSVEQRASGSRANEQFF	TGCAGCGTTGAGCAACGTGCTAGCGGGAGTAGGGCCAATGAGCAGTTCTTC
NA	NA	TRBJ1-2	TRBV4-2	CASSQEPGQGYTF	TGTGCCAGCAGCCAAGAACCGGGGCAAGGCTACACCTTC
NA	NA	TRBJ1-2	TRBV7-9	CASSLVSQPTGYTF	TGTGCCAGCAGCTTAGTTTCCCAGCCGACGGGCTACACCTTC
NA	NA	TRBJ1-2	TRBV29-1	CSVLDSTYGYTF	TGCAGCGTACTGGACAGCACCTATGGCTACACCTTC
TRBD2	few	TRBJ2-1	TRBV27	CASSSFGTSGKGNEQFF	TGTGCCAGCAGTTCATTCGGGACTAGCGGGAAGGGCAATGAGCAGTTCTTC
TRBD1	NA	TRBJ2-3	TRBV20-1	CSASRDGTEYTDTQYF	TGCAGTGCTAGCCGAGACGGGACAGAATACACAGATACGCAGTATTTT
TRBD2	few	TRBJ2-6	TRBV29-1	CSVEGAGDFSGANVLTF	TGCAGCGTTGAAGGGGCGGGAGATTTTTCTGGGGCCAACGTCCTGACTTTC
TRBD2	NA	TRBJ2-3	TRBV12-3/TRBV12-4	CASSRLAGRTDTQYF	TGTGCCAGCAGCCGACTAGCTGGGAGGACAGATACGCAGTATTTT
NA	few	TRBJ2-7	TRBV27	CACATVERTYEQYF	TGTGCCTGCGCTACGGTAGAGAGGACCTACGAGCAGTACTTC
TRBD1	NA	TRBJ1-2	TRBV20-1	CSASGTANYGYTF	TGCAGTGCTAGCGGGACAGCCAACTATGGCTACACCTTC
TRBD1	many	TRBJ2-5	TRBV2	CASSLAGGSETQYF	TGTGCCAGCAGCTTGGCAGGGGGTTCAGAGACCCAGTACTTC